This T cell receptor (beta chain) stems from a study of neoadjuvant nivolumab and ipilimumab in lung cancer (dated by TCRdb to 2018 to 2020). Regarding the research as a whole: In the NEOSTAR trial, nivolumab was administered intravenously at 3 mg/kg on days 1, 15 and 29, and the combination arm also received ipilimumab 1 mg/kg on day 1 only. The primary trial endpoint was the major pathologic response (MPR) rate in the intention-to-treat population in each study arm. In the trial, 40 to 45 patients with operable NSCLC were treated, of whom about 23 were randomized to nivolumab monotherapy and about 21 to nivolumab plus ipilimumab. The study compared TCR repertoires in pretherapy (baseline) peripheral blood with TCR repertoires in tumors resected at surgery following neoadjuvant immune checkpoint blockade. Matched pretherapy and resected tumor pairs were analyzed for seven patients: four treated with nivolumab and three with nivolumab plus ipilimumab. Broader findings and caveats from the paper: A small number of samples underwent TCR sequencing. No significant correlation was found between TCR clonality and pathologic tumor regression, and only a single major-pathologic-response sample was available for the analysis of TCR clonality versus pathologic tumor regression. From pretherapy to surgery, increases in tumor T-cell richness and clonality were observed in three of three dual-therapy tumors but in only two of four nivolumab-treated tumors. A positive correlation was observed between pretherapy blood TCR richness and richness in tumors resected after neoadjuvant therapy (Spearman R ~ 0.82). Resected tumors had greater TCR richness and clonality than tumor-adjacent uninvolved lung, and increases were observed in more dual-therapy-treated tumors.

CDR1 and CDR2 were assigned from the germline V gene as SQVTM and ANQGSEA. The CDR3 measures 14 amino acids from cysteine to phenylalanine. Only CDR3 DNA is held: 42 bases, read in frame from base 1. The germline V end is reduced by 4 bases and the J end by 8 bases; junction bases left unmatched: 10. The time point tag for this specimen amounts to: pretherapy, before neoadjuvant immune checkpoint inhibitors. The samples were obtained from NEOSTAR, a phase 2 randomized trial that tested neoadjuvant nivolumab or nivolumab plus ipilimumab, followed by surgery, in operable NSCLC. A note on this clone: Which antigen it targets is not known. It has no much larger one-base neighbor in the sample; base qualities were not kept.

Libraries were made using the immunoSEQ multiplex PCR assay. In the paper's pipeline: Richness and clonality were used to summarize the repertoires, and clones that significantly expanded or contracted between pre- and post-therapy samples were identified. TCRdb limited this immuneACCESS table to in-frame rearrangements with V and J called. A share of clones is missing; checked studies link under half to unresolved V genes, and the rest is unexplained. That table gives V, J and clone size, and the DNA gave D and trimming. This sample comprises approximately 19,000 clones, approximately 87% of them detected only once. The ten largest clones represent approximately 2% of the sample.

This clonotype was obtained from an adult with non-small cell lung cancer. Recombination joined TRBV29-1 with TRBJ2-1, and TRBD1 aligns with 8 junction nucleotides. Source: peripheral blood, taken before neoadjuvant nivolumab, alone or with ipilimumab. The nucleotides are TGCAGCGTTGCCCTGGACAGGGCGAAGGATGAGCAGTTCTTC. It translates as CSVALDRAKDEQFF.